The 18 T cell receptor beta chains below come from one sample, sequenced in a study of STAT3 mutations in large granular lymphocyte leukemia. Data came from immunoSEQ multiplex PCR; TCRdb stores just in-frame clones and leaves some out. The data contain 30,000 to 40,000 clones, around 87% of them seen just once; the ten biggest clones take up 9.5% to 15%. These receptors have no known antigen. General study results and limits: Every T-cell large granular lymphocyte leukemia patient had at least one immunodominant TCR beta clonotype.

Sequencing used peripheral blood mononuclear cells. These receptors were taken from a man between 60 and 75 years old with T-cell large granular lymphocyte leukemia. Some clones in this sample may be carry-over from other donors' samples.

In this sample, this clone turned up a few times. V is TRBV5-6 and J is TRBJ1-2; 7 nucleotides align to TRBD1. Trimming cost V 4 bases and J 8 bases; bases outside gene matches: 5. This CDR3 is 12 amino acids long. CDR1 is SGHDT and CDR2 is YYEEEE in the germline V gene. The DNA for the CDR3 is TGTGCCAGCAGCGGACCAGGGGGGGGCTACACCTTC. It is translated as CASSGPGGGYTF.

The table lists this clone with a few counts. V is TRBV7-8 and J is TRBJ1-1; the D gene is possibly TRBD1 (5 bases). CDR3 length: 14 amino acids. Trimming removed 0 bases from V and 2 bases from J, with 7 bases in between. Germline V lookup: CDR1 SGHVS, CDR2 FQNEAQ. The CDR3 sequence is CASSLAGLNTEAFF. DNA for the CDR3: TGTGCCAGCAGCTTAGCGGGACTTAACACTGAAGCTTTCTTT.

The chain combines TRBV30 with TRBJ1-6, with a possible D match to TRBD1 (5 bases). Looked up from germline, CDR1 is GTSNPN and CDR2 is SVGIG (reference sequence). CDR3 size: 15 residues. V was shortened by 0 bases and J by 7 bases, with 13 bases between the two germline ends. This CDR3 reads CAWSVSGLGNSPLHF. The CDR3 nucleotides read TGTGCCTGGAGTGTATCAGGGCTAGGAAATTCACCCCTCCACTTT.

The chain links TRBV6-6 to TRBJ1-3; D possibly corresponds to TRBD1 (6 bases). Trimming removed 2 bases from V and 3 bases from J, with 11 bases in between. Germline lookup yields CDR1 MNHNY and CDR2 SVGAGI (reference sequence). The CDR3 is 15 residues long. CDR3: CASSYQDRFGNTIYF. CDR3 sequence (DNA): TGTGCCAGCAGTTACCAAGACAGGTTTGGAAACACCATATATTTT.

This sequence joins TRBV10-3 and TRBJ1-2, with TRBD1 matching 12 bases. Germline CDR1 is ENHRY and CDR2 is SYGVKD. The CDR3 has 15 amino acids. Trimming removed 5 bases from V and 3 bases from J; junction bases left unmatched: 4. This CDR3 is CAISNRDRGHYGYTF. The CDR3 coding sequence is TGTGCCATCAGTAATAGGGACAGGGGGCACTATGGCTACACCTTC.

The chain is built from TRBV7-8 and TRBJ1-1, with no clear D. V was cut by 4 bases and J by 5 bases, with 11 bases left in between. Germline V CDR1 and CDR2: SGHVS, FQNEAQ. The CDR3 has 13 amino acids. The CDR3 is CASSSSSKTEAFF. CDR3 in DNA: TGTGCCAGCAGCTCCTCGTCTAAGACTGAAGCTTTCTTT.

This chain joins TRBV5-1 and TRBJ2-5; D gene ambiguous. Germline V gene lookup returns CDR1 SGHRS and CDR2 YFSETQ. V lost 0 bases and J 5 bases, leaving 5 bases between the germline ends. The CDR3 is 12 amino acids. This CDR3 reads CASSLDGETQYF. The CDR3 DNA follows: TGCGCCAGCAGCTTGGACGGGGAGACCCAGTACTTC.

The V gene is TRBV7-6, the J gene TRBJ2-7; maybe TRBD2 (6 bases). The germline V gene has CDR1 SGHVS and CDR2 FNYEAQ. There are 15 residues in the CDR3. The ends were cut back, 4 bases at V and 5 bases at J, with 18 bases in the middle. The CDR3 DNA is TGTGCCAGCAGCTCTCTGGGGCGGGATTCGAACGAGCAGTACTTC. Amino acid sequence: CASSSLGRDSNEQYF.

The chain carries TRBV7-2 and TRBJ2-7; no firm D call. This CDR3 is built from 14 residues. Trimming pared 4 bases from V and 2 bases from J, leaving 12 bases between. The germline V gene has CDR1 SGHTA and CDR2 FQGNSA. The CDR3 DNA sequence: TGTGCCAGCAGCTCCGGGCCAGCCGCCTACGAGCAGTACTTC. Its protein is CASSSGPAAYEQYF.

This rearrangement joins TRBV7-9 to TRBJ1-3, with D maybe TRBD1 (6 bases). Germline CDR1 reads SEHNR; CDR2 reads FQNEAQ (reference sequence). The CDR3 runs 14 residues. V was shortened by 7 bases and J by 7 bases, with 17 bases between the two germline ends. CDR3 coding DNA: TGTGCCAGCACTCCAGAGAGCCAGGGGAACACCATATATTTT. Translated, it gives CASTPESQGNTIYF.

The V and J genes are TRBV7-2 and TRBJ1-5; TRBD1 aligns across 9 bases. Germline CDR1 and CDR2: SGHTA and FQGNSA. After removal of 3 bases from V and 1 base from J, the junction contained 1 base not matched to a gene. CDR3 length: 15 amino acids. The CDR3 sequence: CASSFGQGSNQPQHF. The CDR3 DNA sequence: TGTGCCAGCAGCTTCGGACAGGGGAGCAATCAGCCCCAGCATTTT.

The chain is built from TRBV27 and TRBJ1-2; D is unclear. The V and J ends lost 7 bases and 2 bases respectively, with 26 bases between them. In germline, CDR1 is MNHEY, CDR2 SMNVEV (reference sequence). This CDR3 is 18 amino acids long. CDR3 protein: CASTTIGLPLDGNYGYTF. The CDR3 nucleotides are TGTGCCAGCACTACCATCGGTCTCCCCTTAGATGGGAACTATGGCTACACCTTC.

The CDR3 DNA reads TGTGCCAGCAGTCCGATCTCGGGACTCGAACGAGGGGAGACCCAGTACTTC. This codes for CASSPISGLERGETQYF. This sequence joins TRBV27 and TRBJ2-5; possible D gene TRBD2, 6 bases. V was shortened by 5 bases and J by 5 bases, with 24 bases between the two germline ends. CDR1 is MNHEY, CDR2 SMNVEV, per germline (reference sequence). The CDR3 is made up of 17 amino acids.

V gene TRBV7-2 combines with J gene TRBJ2-7; TRBD2 aligns across 12 bases. V trimming: 5 bases; J trimming: 2 bases; junction bases outside the gene matches: 4. Germline V lookup: CDR1 SGHTA, CDR2 FQGNSA. The CDR3 is made up of 15 amino acids. The CDR3 DNA sequence: TGTGCCAGCAGCGCCGGACTAGCGGGGACCTACGAGCAGTACTTC. It codes for CASSAGLAGTYEQYF. Using reference TRBV7-2 and TRBJ2-7 for the parts outside the CDR3, the full variable domain is GAGVSQSPSNKVTEKGKDVELRCDPISGHTALYWYRQSLGQGLEFLIYFQGNSAPDKSGLPSDRFSAERTGGSVSTLTIQRTQQEDSAVYLCASSAGLAGTYEQYFGPGTRLTVT.

The chain employs TRBV5-1 and TRBJ1-1; the D is unclear. Germline-derived CDR1 and CDR2 are SGHRS and YFSETQ. V was cut by 2 bases and J by 1 base, with 18 bases left in between. The CDR3 is made up of 17 amino acids. The CDR3 nucleotides read TGCGCCAGCAGCTTCTTCCCTCTCGAGGCGGGGAACACTGAAGCTTTCTTT. Its protein is CASSFFPLEAGNTEAFF.

V usage is TRBV18 and J usage is TRBJ2-7; 12 nucleotides match TRBD2. CDR3 size: 15 residues. J gave up 1 base and V 6 bases, and 4 bases lay outside the gene matches. Germline V lookup: CDR1 KGHSH, CDR2 LQKENI. CDR3 sequence: CASSRTSGDSYEQYF. The CDR3 DNA reads TGTGCCAGCTCGCGGACTAGCGGGGATTCCTACGAGCAGTACTTC. Full variable domain (rest looked up from reference TRBV18 and TRBJ2-7): NAGVMQNPRHLVRRRGQEARLRCSPMKGHSHVYWYRQLPEEGLKFMVYLQKENIIDESGMPKERFSAEFPKEGPSILRIQQVVRGDSAAYFCASSRTSGDSYEQYFGPGTRLTVT.

V gene TRBV19 combines with J gene TRBJ2-7; the match to TRBD1 covers 7 bases. Germline values: CDR1 LNHDA, CDR2 SQIVND (reference sequence). Unmatched junction bases numbered 11, after V lost 7 bases and J lost 2 bases. This CDR3 is 15 amino acids long. This CDR3 reads CASTKTGTTPYEQYF. In nucleotides, the CDR3 is TGTGCCAGTACCAAGACAGGGACCACTCCCTACGAGCAGTACTTC.

This chain connects TRBV5-1 to TRBJ2-3; D remains ambiguous. The CDR3 consists of 14 residues. V lost 1 base to trimming and J lost 0 bases, with 6 bases between them. Germline loops: CDR1 SGHRS, CDR2 YFSETQ. The CDR3, as DNA: TGCGCCAGCAGCTTGCAAACGAGCACAGATACGCAGTATTTT. Amino acid sequence: CASSLQTSTDTQYF.